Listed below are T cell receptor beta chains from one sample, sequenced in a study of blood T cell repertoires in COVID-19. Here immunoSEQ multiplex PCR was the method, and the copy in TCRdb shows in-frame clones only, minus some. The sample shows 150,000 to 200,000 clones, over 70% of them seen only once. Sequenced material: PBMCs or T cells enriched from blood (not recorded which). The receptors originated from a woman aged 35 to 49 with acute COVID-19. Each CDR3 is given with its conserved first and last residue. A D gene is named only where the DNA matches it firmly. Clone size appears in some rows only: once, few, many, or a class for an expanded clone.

CASSLGGGKDTQYF	TGTGCCAGCAGCTTGGGTGGCGGGAAGGATACGCAGTATTTT	TRBV5-8	TRBJ2-3	14	-	-
CASSVRAAGGSEKLFF	TGTGCCAGCAGCGTTCGGGCGGCAGGGGGCAGTGAAAAACTGTTTTTT	TRBV7-2	TRBJ1-4	16	-	TRBD1
CASSQSPGLAGVDTQYF	TGTGCCAGCAGCCAAAGTCCGGGACTAGCGGGAGTTGATACGCAGTATTTT	TRBV4-2	TRBJ2-3	17	-	TRBD2
CASSQTAGQNTEAFF	TGTGCCAGCAGCCAGACAGCAGGACAGAACACTGAAGCTTTCTTT	TRBV27	TRBJ1-1	15	-	-
CASSETGEFNEQFF	TGTGCCAGCAGTGAGACAGGGGAATTCAATGAGCAGTTCTTC	TRBV6-4	TRBJ2-1	14	-	TRBD1
CASAQNSDYGYTF	TGTGCCAGCGCACAGAATAGCGACTATGGCTACACCTTC	TRBV18	TRBJ1-2	13	once	-
CASSLGPGSSYEQYF	TGCGCCAGCAGCTTGGGACCCGGGAGTTCCTACGAGCAGTACTTC	TRBV5-1	TRBJ2-7	15	-	-
CASSPPQSDTQYF	TGTGCCAGCTCACCACCTCAATCAGATACGCAGTATTTT	TRBV18	TRBJ2-3	13	-	-
CASLRGYTEAFF	TGTGCCAGCCTAAGGGGTTACACTGAAGCTTTCTTT	TRBV2	TRBJ1-1	12	-	-
CASSPLAGGYNEQFF	TGTGCCAGCAGTCCACTAGCGGGCGGATACAATGAGCAGTTCTTC	TRBV6-5	TRBJ2-1	15	few	TRBD2
CASSPGRNTQYF	TGTGCCAGCAGCCCGGGTAGGAATACGCAGTATTTT	TRBV7-9	TRBJ2-3	12	-	-
CASSHPSDDNNEQFF	TGTGCCAGCAGCCACCCTAGCGACGATAACAATGAGCAGTTCTTC	TRBV5-4	TRBJ2-1	15	-	-
CASSPGGTSGNTIYF	TGCGCCAGCAGCCCCGGGGGGACCTCTGGAAACACCATATATTTT	TRBV5-1	TRBJ1-3	15	-	-
CASSLQGAEGTEAFF	TGTGCCAGCAGCCTCCAGGGGGCGGAAGGGACTGAAGCTTTCTTT	TRBV7-8	TRBJ1-1	15	-	TRBD1
CASSPTGDRKLFF	TGTGCCAGCAGTCCGACAGGGGATAGGAAACTGTTTTTT	TRBV6-5	TRBJ1-4	13	-	TRBD1
CASRTSGQETQYF	TGTGCCAGTAGGACTAGCGGACAAGAGACCCAGTACTTC	TRBV19	TRBJ2-5	13	-	TRBD2
CASLANPRQGEQFF	TGTGCCAGCTTGGCGAACCCTAGGCAGGGCGAGCAGTTCTTC	TRBV7-8	TRBJ2-1	14	-	-
CASSLGLAGVETQYF	TGTGCTAGCAGCTTGGGACTAGCGGGAGTAGAGACCCAGTACTTC	TRBV7-7	TRBJ2-5	15	-	TRBD2
CAWSVLGLANYNEQFF	TGTGCCTGGAGTGTACTAGGACTAGCGAACTACAATGAGCAGTTCTTC	TRBV30	TRBJ2-1	16	-	TRBD2
CAWRPGQSYGYTF	TGTGCCTGGAGGCCGGGACAGTCCTATGGCTACACCTTC	TRBV30	TRBJ1-2	13	many	TRBD1
CASSLMVGGADEKLFF	TGTGCCAGCAGCTTGATGGTTGGGGGCGCAGATGAAAAACTGTTTTTT	TRBV5-5	TRBJ1-4	16	once	-
CASSLSEGLASYEQYF	TGTGCCAGCAGCTTATCGGAGGGACTAGCGTCCTACGAGCAGTACTTC	TRBV5-4	TRBJ2-7	16	-	TRBD2
CASSLQGAANSPLHF	TGCGCCAGCAGCTTGCAGGGGGCGGCTAATTCACCCCTCCACTTT	TRBV5-1	TRBJ1-6	15	-	TRBD1
CASSLDWRDGYTF	TGTGCCAGCAGCTTGGACTGGCGGGACGGCTACACCTTC	TRBV7-2	TRBJ1-2	13	-	-
CASSTATGEREVPKNIQYF	TGTGCCAGCAGCACGGCGACCGGAGAGCGGGAGGTTCCCAAAAACATTCAGTACTTC	TRBV7-9	TRBJ2-4	19	-	TRBD2
CASSESLGQYGYTF	TGTGCCAGCAGCGAGTCCTTGGGACAGTATGGCTACACCTTC	TRBV11-2	TRBJ1-2	14	-	TRBD1
CASSREGDSGELFF	TGCGCCAGCAGCCGAGAGGGAGATTCCGGGGAGCTGTTTTTT	TRBV5-1	TRBJ2-2	14	-	-
CAISTLAGGPNEQFF	TGTGCCATCAGTACCCTAGCGGGAGGGCCGAATGAGCAGTTCTTC	TRBV10-3	TRBJ2-1	15	-	TRBD2
CASSADGAGGSEKLFF	TGTGCCAGCAGCGCCGACGGTGCAGGGGGAAGCGAAAAACTGTTTTTT	TRBV11-2	TRBJ1-4	16	few	TRBD1
CASSPLRTDNSPLHF	TGTGCCAGTAGTCCTCTGAGGACAGATAATTCACCCCTCCACTTT	TRBV19	TRBJ1-6	15	-	-
CASSPSQQNYGYTF	TGTGCCAGCTCACCATCACAACAGAACTATGGCTACACCTTC	TRBV18	TRBJ1-2	14	-	-
CASSPGLTSGGVGANVLTF	TGTGCCAGCAGCCCGGGGCTGACTAGCGGGGGCGTAGGGGCCAACGTCCTGACTTTC	TRBV7-9	TRBJ2-6	19	-	TRBD2
CASSETVAGNTIYF	TGTGCCAGCAGCGAGACAGTGGCTGGAAACACCATATATTTT	TRBV9	TRBJ1-3	14	-	-
CASSFTTSGNSPVGQFF	TGTGCCAGCAGCTTTACGACTAGCGGGAATTCCCCGGTCGGGCAGTTCTTC	TRBV11-2	TRBJ2-1	17	-	TRBD2
CASSADSGETQYF	TGTGCCAGCAGCGCGGACAGTGGAGAGACCCAGTACTTC	TRBV9	TRBJ2-5	13	-	-
CASSLGTGGNGYTF	TGTGCCAGCAGCCTGGGGACAGGGGGCAATGGCTACACCTTC	TRBV7-2	TRBJ1-2	14	-	TRBD1
CASSSGLAGDNEQFF	TGTGCCAGCAGCTCCGGACTAGCGGGGGACAATGAGCAGTTCTTC	TRBV7-3	TRBJ2-1	15	-	TRBD2
CASSTYERPAQYF	TGTGCCAGTAGTACCTACGAGCGGCCGGCCCAGTACTTC	TRBV19	TRBJ2-5	13	-	-
CASSYTLNRGGGYTF	TGTGCCAGCAGTTACACGCTAAACAGGGGTGGCGGCTACACCTTC	TRBV6-5	TRBJ1-2	15	-	TRBD1
CASSFDRDSPLHF	TGTGCCAGCAGCTTTGACAGAGATTCACCCCTCCACTTT	TRBV7-2	TRBJ1-6	13	-	-
CASSLVGGRAQETQYF	TGTGCCAGCAGCTTAGTGGGGGGGAGGGCCCAGGAGACCCAGTACTTC	TRBV11-2	TRBJ2-5	16	-	TRBD2
CASSPDRGWGYTF	TGTGCCAGCTCACCCGACAGGGGTTGGGGCTACACCTTC	TRBV18	TRBJ1-2	13	few	TRBD1